This TCR beta chain was sequenced in a study of post-analysis software for immune sequencing data. About the research overall: Patients had relapsing-remitting, secondary progressive or progressive-relapsing multiple sclerosis; some lacked subtype.

The TCR beta cDNA libraries contained unique molecular identifiers. In TCRdb, the PCR reads were re-called with MiXCR into one record per CDR3 protein. The sample consists of 450,000 to 700,000 distinct CDR3 sequences, 44% of them appearing once. Notes on the study in general: About five TRBV segments, including TRBV5-6, TRBV5-1 and TRBV20-1, were more frequent in patients than controls.

J was trimmed by 7 bases and V by 4 bases; bases with no gene match: 1. Germline assignment: CDR1 SGHTA and CDR2 FQGNSA. The CDR3 is made up of 14 amino acids. This clonotype was observed a handful of times. The antigen remains undetermined. The J gene is TRBJ2-1, the V gene TRBV7-2; 13 nucleotides line up with TRBD2. The origin of this receptor is a girl aged 10-17 years with multiple sclerosis. Sequencing was performed on blood. The CDR3 DNA reads as TGTGCCAGCAGCTCACTAGCGGGAGGGAATGAGCAGTTCTTC. Encoded protein: CASSSLAGGNEQFF.